This T cell receptor beta chain was sequenced in a study of cytomegalovirus exposure and HLA in healthy donors. Study details: Early on, a data release was issued that held tens of millions of unique TCRs from HLA-typed donors.

Overall study findings and caveats: Some public TCRs appeared in many individuals, while most sequences were rare.

The germline gives CDR1 MGHDK, CDR2 SYGVNS. The CDR3 has 13 amino acids. V lost 3 bases and J lost 4, with 7 bases in between. Turning to this clone: The antigen remains undetermined.

The PCR had 60 Vbeta and 13 Jbeta primers. This table comes from immunoSEQ multiplex PCR, and its TCRdb copy is limited to in-frame clones, with some not included. The sample carries 83,000 or so clones, under 80% recorded once. This chain connects TRBV25-1 to TRBJ1-3; tentatively, D is TRBD1 (6 bases). The clonotype was recovered from a man aged 30-40 years in good health and CMV-seropositive. Sample: PBMCs. CDR3 nucleotide sequence: TGTGCCAGCAGTGACAGGGGAGGAAACACCATATATTTT. It codes for CASSDRGGNTIYF.